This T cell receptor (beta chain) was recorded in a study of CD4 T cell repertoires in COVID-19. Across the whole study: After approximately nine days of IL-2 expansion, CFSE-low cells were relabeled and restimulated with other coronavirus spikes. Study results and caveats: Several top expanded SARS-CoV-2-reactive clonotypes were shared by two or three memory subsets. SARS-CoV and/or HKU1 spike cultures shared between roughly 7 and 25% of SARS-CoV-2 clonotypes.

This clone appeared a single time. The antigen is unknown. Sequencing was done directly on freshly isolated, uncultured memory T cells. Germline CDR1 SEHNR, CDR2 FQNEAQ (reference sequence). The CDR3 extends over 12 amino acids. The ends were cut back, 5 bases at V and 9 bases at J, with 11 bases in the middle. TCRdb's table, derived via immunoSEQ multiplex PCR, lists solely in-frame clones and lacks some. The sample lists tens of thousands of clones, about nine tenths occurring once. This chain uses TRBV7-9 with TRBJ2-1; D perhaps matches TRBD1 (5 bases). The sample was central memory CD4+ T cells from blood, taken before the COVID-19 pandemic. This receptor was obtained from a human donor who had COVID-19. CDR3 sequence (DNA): TGTGCCAGCAGCATCGACCAGGGTGAGCAGTTCTTC. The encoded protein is CASSIDQGEQFF.